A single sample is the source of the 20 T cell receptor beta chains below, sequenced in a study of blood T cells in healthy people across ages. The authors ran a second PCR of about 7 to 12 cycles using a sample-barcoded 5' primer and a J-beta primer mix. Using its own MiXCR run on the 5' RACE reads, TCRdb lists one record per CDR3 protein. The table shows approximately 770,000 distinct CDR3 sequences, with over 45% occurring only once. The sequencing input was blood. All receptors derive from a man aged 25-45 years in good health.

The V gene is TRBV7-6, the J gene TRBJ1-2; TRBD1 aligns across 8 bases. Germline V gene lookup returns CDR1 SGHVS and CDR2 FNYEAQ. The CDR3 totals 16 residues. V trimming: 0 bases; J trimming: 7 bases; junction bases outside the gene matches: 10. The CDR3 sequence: CASSLASGQGTSGYTF. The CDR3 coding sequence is TGTGCCAGCAGCTTAGCCTCTGGACAGGGTACCTCTGGCTACACCTTC.

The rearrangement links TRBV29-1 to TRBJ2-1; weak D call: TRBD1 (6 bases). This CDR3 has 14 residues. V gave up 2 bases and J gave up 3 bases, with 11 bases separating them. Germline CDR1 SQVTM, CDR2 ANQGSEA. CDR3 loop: CSVESQGFYNEQFF. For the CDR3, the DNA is TGCAGCGTTGAAAGTCAGGGGTTCTACAATGAGCAGTTCTTC.

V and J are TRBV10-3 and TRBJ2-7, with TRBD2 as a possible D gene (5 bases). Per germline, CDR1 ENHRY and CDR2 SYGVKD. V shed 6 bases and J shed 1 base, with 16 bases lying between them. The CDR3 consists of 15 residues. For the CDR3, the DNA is TGTGCCATCAGCCCCGTCCCCGGACTGTCCTACGAGCAGTACTTC. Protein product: CAISPVPGLSYEQYF.

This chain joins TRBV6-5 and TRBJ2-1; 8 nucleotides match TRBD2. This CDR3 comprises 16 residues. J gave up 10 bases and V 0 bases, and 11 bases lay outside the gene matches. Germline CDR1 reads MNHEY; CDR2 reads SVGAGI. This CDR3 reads CASSYSPAAGEKEQFF. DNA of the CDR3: TGTGCCAGCAGTTACTCCCCGGCAGCGGGAGAAAAAGAGCAGTTCTTC.

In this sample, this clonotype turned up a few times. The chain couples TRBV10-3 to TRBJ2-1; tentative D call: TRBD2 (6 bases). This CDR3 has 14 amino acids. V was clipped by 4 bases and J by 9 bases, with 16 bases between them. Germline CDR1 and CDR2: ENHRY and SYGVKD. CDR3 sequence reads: CAISGREGNAEQFF. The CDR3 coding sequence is TGTGCCATCAGTGGGAGGGAAGGGAACGCTGAGCAGTTCTTC.

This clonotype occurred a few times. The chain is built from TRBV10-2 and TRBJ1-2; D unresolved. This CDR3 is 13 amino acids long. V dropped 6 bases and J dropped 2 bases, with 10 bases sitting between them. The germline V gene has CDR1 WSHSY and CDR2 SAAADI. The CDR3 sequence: CASSATQNYGYTF. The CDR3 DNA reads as TGCGCCAGCAGCGCTACTCAGAACTATGGCTACACCTTC.

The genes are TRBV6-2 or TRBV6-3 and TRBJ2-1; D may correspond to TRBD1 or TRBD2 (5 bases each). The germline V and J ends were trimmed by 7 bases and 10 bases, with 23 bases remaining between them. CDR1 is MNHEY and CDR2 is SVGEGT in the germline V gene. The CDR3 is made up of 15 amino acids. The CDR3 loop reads CASNPRDRKVAEQFF. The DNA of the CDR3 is TGTGCCAGCAATCCCCGGGACCGAAAAGTCGCGGAGCAGTTCTTC.

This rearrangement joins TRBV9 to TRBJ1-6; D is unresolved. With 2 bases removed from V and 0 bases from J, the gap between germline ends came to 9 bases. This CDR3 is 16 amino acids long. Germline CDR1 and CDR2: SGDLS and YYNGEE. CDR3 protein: CASSVSPSSYNSPLHF. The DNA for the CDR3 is TGTGCCAGCAGCGTCAGCCCGAGCTCCTATAATTCACCCCTCCACTTT.

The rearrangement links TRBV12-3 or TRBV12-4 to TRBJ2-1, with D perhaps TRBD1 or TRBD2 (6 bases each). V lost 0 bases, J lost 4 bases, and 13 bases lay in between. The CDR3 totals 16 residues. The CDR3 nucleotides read TGTGCCAGCAGTTTAGCGGGGGGCGAAAAATACAATGAGCAGTTCTTC. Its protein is CASSLAGGEKYNEQFF.

DNA of the CDR3: TGCGCCAGCAGCCAAGGCGGGCGGGAGGGCCGGCATGAGCAGTTCTTC. The encoded protein is CASSQGGREGRHEQFF. The V gene is TRBV4-3, the J gene TRBJ2-1, with 9 positions matching TRBD2. V lost 1 base to trimming and J lost 8 bases; unmatched junction nucleotides: 9. CDR1 and CDR2 from the germline V gene are LGHNA and YSLEER. The CDR3 sequence is 16 residues long.

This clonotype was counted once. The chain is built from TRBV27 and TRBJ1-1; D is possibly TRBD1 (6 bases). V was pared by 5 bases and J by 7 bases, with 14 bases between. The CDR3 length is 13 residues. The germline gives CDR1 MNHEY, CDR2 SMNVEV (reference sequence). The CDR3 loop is CASSLRGWDEAFF. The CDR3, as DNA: TGTGCCAGCAGTCTAAGGGGGTGGGATGAAGCTTTCTTT.

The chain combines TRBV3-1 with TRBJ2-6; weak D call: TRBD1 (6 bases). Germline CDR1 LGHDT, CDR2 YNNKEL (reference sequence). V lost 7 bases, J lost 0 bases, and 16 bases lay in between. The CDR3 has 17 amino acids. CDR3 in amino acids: CASTLYREGSGANVLTF. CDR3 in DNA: TGTGCCAGCACCCTTTACAGGGAAGGCTCTGGGGCCAACGTCCTGACTTTC.

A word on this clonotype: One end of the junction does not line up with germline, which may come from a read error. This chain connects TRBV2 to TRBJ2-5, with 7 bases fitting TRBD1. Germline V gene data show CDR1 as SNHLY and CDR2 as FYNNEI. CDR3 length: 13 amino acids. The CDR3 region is CASTTGATYKQYF. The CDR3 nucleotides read TGTGCTAGCACCACAGGGGCAACCTACAAGCAGTACTTC. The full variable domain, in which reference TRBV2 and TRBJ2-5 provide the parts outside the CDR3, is EPEVTQTPSHQVTQMGQEVILRCVPISNHLYFYWYRQILGQKVEFLVSFYNNEISEKSEIFDDQFSVERPDGSNFTLKIRSTKLEDSAMYFCASTTGATYKQYFGPGTRLLVL.

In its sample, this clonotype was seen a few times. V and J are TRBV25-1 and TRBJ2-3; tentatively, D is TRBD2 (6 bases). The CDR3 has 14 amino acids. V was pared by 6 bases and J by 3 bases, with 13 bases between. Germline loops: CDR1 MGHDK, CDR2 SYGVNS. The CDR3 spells CASRGMGGTDTQYF. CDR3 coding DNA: TGTGCCAGCAGGGGAATGGGGGGAACAGATACGCAGTATTTT.

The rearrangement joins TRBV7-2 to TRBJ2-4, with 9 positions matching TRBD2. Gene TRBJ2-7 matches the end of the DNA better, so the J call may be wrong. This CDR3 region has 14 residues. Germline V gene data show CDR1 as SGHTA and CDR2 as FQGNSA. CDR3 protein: CASTPGLAIYEQYF. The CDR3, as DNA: TGTGCCAGCACCCCAGGACTAGCGATATACGAGCAGTACTTC.

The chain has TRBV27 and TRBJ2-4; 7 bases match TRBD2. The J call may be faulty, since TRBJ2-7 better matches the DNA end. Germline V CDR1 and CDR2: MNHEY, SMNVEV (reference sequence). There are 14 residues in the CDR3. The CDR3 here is CASSFSAGAHEQYF. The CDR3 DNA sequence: TGTGCCAGCAGTTTTAGCGCGGGAGCCCACGAGCAGTACTTC.

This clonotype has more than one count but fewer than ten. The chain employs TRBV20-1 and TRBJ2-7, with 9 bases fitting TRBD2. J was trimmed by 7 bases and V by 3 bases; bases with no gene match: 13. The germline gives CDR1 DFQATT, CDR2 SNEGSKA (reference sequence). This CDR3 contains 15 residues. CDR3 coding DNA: TGCAGTGCTAGTCTTAGCGGCGGGAGGGCCCAGGAGCAGTACTTC. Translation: CSASLSGGRAQEQYF.

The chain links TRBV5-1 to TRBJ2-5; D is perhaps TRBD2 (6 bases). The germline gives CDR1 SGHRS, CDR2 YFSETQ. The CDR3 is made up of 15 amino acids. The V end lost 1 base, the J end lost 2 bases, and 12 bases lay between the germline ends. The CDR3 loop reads CASSLLGSNQETQYF. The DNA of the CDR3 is TGCGCCAGCAGCTTGCTCGGGAGTAATCAAGAGACCCAGTACTTC.

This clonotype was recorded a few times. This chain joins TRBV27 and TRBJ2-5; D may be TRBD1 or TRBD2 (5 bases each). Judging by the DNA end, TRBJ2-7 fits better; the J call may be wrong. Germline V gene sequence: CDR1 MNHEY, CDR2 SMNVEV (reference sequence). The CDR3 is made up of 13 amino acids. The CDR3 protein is CASSLGFGGEQYF. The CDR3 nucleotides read TGTGCCAGCAGTTTAGGTTTTGGGGGCGAGCAGTACTTC.

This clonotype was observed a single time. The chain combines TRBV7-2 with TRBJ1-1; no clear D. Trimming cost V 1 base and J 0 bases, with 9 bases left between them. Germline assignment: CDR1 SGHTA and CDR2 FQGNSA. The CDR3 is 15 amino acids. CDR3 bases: TGTGCCAGCAGCTTAGACAGTACCATGAACACTGAAGCTTTCTTT. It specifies CASSLDSTMNTEAFF. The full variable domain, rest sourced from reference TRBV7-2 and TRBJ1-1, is GAGVSQSPSNKVTEKGKDVELRCDPISGHTALYWYRQSLGQGLEFLIYFQGNSAPDKSGLPSDRFSAERTGGSVSTLTIQRTQQEDSAVYLCASSLDSTMNTEAFFGQGTRLTVV.